The 13 T cell receptor beta chains presented below share a single source sample, sequenced in a study of long-term antiretroviral therapy in people with HIV. The authors ran the immunoSEQ assay, v3.0, at survey level. Assay: immunoSEQ multiplex PCR; the TCRdb copy retains only in-frame clones and omits some. The data show fewer than 20,000 clones, with 88% seen just once and approximately 12% held by the top ten. Here the sequenced sample was unsorted PBMCs, taken 6.9 years after starting antiretroviral therapy. The source is a man between 50 and 59 years old with HIV.

CDR3 nucleotides: TGTGCCAGCAGTTTATCGGTCTCCTACAATGAGCAGTTCTTC. As protein: CASSLSVSYNEQFF. The chain carries TRBV27 and TRBJ2-1; D gene unclear. This CDR3 contains 14 residues. Germline CDR1 reads MNHEY; CDR2 reads SMNVEV (reference sequence). Between the trimmed V and J ends, which lost 0 bases and 0 bases, there was a span of 3 bases.

This clone was recorded once. The genes are TRBV4-2 and TRBJ1-1; D is undetermined. The V gene lost 7 bases and the J gene lost 1 base, with 16 bases spanning the gap. From germline, CDR1 is LGHNA and CDR2 YNFKEQ. The length of the CDR3 is 15 residues. CDR3 region: CASTTTLSANTEAFF. CDR3 DNA sequence: TGTGCCAGCACTACAACACTTTCCGCGAACACTGAAGCTTTCTTT.

The V gene is TRBV5-6, the J gene TRBJ1-4; possibly TRBD1 for D (6 bases). CDR1 SGHDT and CDR2 YYEEEE come from the germline V gene. CDR3 length: 16 residues. Trimming removed 3 bases from V and 8 bases from J, with 20 bases in between. The CDR3 DNA reads as TGTGCCAGCAGCTCTGCAAGGCAGGACAGTCGGGAAAAACTGTTTTTT. It is translated as CASSSARQDSREKLFF. Combining the CDR3 with reference TRBV5-6 and TRBJ1-4 gives the whole variable domain DAGVTQSPTHLIKTRGQQVTLRCSPKSGHDTVSWYQQALGQGPQFIFQYYEEEERQRGNFPDRFSGHQFPNYSSELNVNALLLGDSALYLCASSSARQDSREKLFFGSGTQLSVL.

V usage is TRBV4-1 and J usage is TRBJ2-7, with D possibly TRBD2 on 5 matching bases. The germline gives CDR1 MGHRA, CDR2 YSYEKL. The CDR3 contains 13 residues. The V and J ends lost 0 bases and 6 bases respectively, with 9 bases between them. The DNA of the CDR3 is TGCGCCAGCAGCCAAGAAGGAGGATTCGAGCAGTACTTC. Translated: CASSQEGGFEQYF.

The J gene is TRBJ1-3, the V gene TRBV10-3, with 7 nucleotides matching TRBD1. The CDR3 spans 17 residues. V shed 3 bases, J shed 0 bases, and the junction held 8 bases outside the gene matches. From germline, CDR1 is ENHRY and CDR2 SYGVKD. CDR3 sequence reads: CAISDLHDRASGNTIYF. In nucleotides, the CDR3 is TGTGCCATCAGTGACCTACATGACAGGGCCTCTGGAAACACCATATATTTT.

The chain joins TRBV19 to TRBJ2-7, with D maybe TRBD2 (6 bases). The CDR3 loop spans 17 amino acids. Germline CDR1 and CDR2: LNHDA and SQIVND (reference sequence). V shed 5 bases and J shed 2 bases, with 22 bases lying between them. This chain's CDR3 is CASSPPWSSATTYEQYF. CDR3 DNA sequence: TGTGCCAGTAGTCCTCCCTGGTCTAGCGCGACTACCTACGAGCAGTACTTC. Supplemented by reference TRBV19 and TRBJ2-7, the full variable domain reads DGGITQSPKYLFRKEGQNVTLSCEQNLNHDAMYWYRQDPGQGLRLIYYSQIVNDFQKGDIAEGYSVSREKKESFPLTVTSAQKNPTAFYLCASSPPWSSATTYEQYFGPGTRLTVT.

The chain carries TRBV10-3 and TRBJ2-7, with D perhaps given as TRBD1 or TRBD2 (6 bases each). Germline CDR1 and CDR2: ENHRY and SYGVKD. Between the trimmed V and J ends, which lost 0 bases and 1 base, there was a span of 13 bases. The CDR3 contains 16 residues. The CDR3 protein is CAISESTAGHSYEQYF. Here the CDR3 DNA reads TGTGCCATCAGTGAGTCGACTGCGGGACATTCCTACGAGCAGTACTTC.

The chain uses TRBV28 and TRBJ2-7; 11 nucleotides line up with TRBD2. CDR1 and CDR2 from the germline V gene are MDHEN and SYDVKM. The trim removed 3 bases at V and 0 bases at J, leaving 10 bases unmatched. The CDR3 length is 18 residues. The CDR3: CASSFLLRTSGFSYEQYF. In nucleotides, the CDR3 is TGTGCCAGCAGTTTCTTACTACGGACTAGCGGGTTCTCCTACGAGCAGTACTTC.

This chain joins TRBV9 and TRBJ2-3; D may correspond to TRBD1 or TRBD2 (5 bases each). Trimming took off 5 bases at V and 0 bases at J, with 7 bases between the two ends. Germline V gene sequence: CDR1 SGDLS, CDR2 YYNGEE. The CDR3 is 13 amino acids. CDR3 loop: CASSRDSTDTQYF. The CDR3 DNA follows: TGTGCCAGCAGTCGGGACAGCACAGATACGCAGTATTTT.

The chain links TRBV4-1 to TRBJ1-2; tentatively, D is TRBD1 (6 bases). Trimming left V 0 bases short and J 4 bases short, with 12 bases between. Germline CDR1 and CDR2: MGHRA and YSYEKL. This CDR3 spans 15 amino acids. CDR3 sequence: CASSQDGTPVYGYTF. The DNA of the CDR3 is TGCGCCAGCAGCCAAGATGGGACACCCGTCTATGGCTACACCTTC.

The chain recombines TRBV5-1 with TRBJ2-1; D might be TRBD1 or TRBD2, each matching 5 bases. From germline, CDR1 is SGHRS and CDR2 YFSETQ. The ends were cut back, 3 bases at V and 8 bases at J, with 18 bases in the middle. The CDR3 runs to 15 residues. CDR3 in DNA: TGCGCCAGCAGCTCACCCCACGTGGGGGTCCATGAGCAGTTCTTC. This codes for CASSSPHVGVHEQFF. The entire variable domain, with the rest obtained from reference TRBV5-1 and TRBJ2-1, is as follows: KAGVTQTPRYLIKTRGQQVTLSCSPISGHRSVSWYQQTPGQGLQFLFEYFSETQRNKGNFPGRFSGRQFSNSRSEMNVSTLELGDSALYLCASSSPHVGVHEQFFGPGTRLTVL.

The CDR3 sequence: CAWIFRQGGNYGYTF. CDR3 DNA sequence: TGTGCCTGGATTTTCCGACAGGGTGGGAACTATGGCTACACCTTC. The chain carries TRBV30 and TRBJ1-2, with 7 bases lining up with TRBD1. V was pared by 4 bases and J by 2 bases, with 10 bases of the junction left unmatched. CDR1 is GTSNPN and CDR2 is SVGIG in the germline V gene (reference sequence). This CDR3 has 15 amino acids. The variable domain in full, completed from reference TRBV30 and TRBJ1-2, reads SQTIHQWPATLVQPVGSPLSLECTVEGTSNPNLYWYRQAAGRGLQLLFYSVGIGQISSEVPQNLSASRPQDRQFILSSKKLLLSDSGFYLCAWIFRQGGNYGYTFGSGTRLTVV.

The V gene is TRBV5-1, the J gene TRBJ2-3, with D possibly matching TRBD2 (5 bases). Trimming took 6 bases from V and 5 from J, leaving 16 bases between them. Germline CDR1 SGHRS, CDR2 YFSETQ. The CDR3 sequence is 14 residues long. The CDR3 region has the DNA TGCGCCAGCATCTCCGAGGGAGCTGGAGATACGCAGTATTTT. Translating gives CASISEGAGDTQYF. The entire variable domain, with the rest obtained from reference TRBV5-1 and TRBJ2-3, is as follows: KAGVTQTPRYLIKTRGQQVTLSCSPISGHRSVSWYQQTPGQGLQFLFEYFSETQRNKGNFPGRFSGRQFSNSRSEMNVSTLELGDSALYLCASISEGAGDTQYFGPGTRLTVL.